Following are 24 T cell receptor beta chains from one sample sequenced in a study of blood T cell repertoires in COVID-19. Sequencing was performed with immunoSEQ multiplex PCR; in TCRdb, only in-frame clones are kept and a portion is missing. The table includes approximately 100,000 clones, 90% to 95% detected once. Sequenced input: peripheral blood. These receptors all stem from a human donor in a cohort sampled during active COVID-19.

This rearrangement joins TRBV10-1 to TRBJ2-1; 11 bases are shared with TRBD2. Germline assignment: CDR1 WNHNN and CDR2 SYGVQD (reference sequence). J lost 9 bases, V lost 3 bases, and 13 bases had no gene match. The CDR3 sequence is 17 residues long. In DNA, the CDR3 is TGCGCCAGCAGTGATTTAGGTGGGACTAGCGGTATGGGTGAGCAGTTCTTC. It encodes CASSDLGGTSGMGEQFF.

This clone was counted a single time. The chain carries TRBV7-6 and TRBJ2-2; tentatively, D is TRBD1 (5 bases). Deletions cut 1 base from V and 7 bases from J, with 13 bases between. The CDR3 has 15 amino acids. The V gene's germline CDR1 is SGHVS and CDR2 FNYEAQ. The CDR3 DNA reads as TGTGCCAGCAGCTTAGATACAGGATCCGGCGGGGAGCTGTTTTTT. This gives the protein CASSLDTGSGGELFF.

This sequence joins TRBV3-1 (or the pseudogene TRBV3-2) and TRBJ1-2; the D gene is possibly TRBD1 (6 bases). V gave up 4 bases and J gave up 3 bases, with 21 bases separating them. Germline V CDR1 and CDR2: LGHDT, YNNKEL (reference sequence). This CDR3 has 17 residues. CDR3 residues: CASSRGVDTGTYYGYTF. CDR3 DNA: TGTGCCAGCAGCCGGGGTGTTGATACAGGGACGTACTATGGCTACACCTTC.

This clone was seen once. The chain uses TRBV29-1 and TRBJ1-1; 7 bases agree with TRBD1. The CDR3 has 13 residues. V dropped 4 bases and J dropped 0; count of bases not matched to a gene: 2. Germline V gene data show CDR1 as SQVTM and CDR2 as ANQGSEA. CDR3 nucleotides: TGCAGCGTTGGGACAGGCTTGAACACTGAAGCTTTCTTT. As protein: CSVGTGLNTEAFF.

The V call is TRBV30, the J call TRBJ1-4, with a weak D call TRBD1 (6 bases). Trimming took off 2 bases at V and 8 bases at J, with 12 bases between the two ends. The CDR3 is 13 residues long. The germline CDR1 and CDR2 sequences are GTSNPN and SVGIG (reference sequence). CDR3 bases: TGTGCCTGGAGTACAGGGTATAGGGAAAAACTGTTTTTT. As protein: CAWSTGYREKLFF.

Here the CDR3 reads CATSWAGAYNEQFF. The CDR3 bases are TGTGCCACCAGTTGGGCAGGGGCTTACAATGAGCAGTTCTTC. The V call is TRBV24-1, the J call TRBJ2-1, with D perhaps TRBD1 (6 bases). This CDR3 region has 14 residues. V lost 6 bases and J lost 4, with 12 bases in between. CDR1 and CDR2 from the germline V gene are KGHDR and SFDVKD.

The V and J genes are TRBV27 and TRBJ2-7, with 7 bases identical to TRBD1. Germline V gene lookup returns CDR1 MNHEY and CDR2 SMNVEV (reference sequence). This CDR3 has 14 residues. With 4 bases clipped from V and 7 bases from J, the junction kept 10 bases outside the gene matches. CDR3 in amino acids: CASSSLNRGGEQYF. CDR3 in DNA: TGTGCCAGCAGTTCCTTAAACAGGGGTGGTGAGCAGTACTTC.

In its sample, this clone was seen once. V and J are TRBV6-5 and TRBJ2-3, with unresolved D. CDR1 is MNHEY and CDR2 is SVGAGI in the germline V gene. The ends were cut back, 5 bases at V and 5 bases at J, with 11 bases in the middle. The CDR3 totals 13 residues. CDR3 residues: CASSIRSGDTQYF. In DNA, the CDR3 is TGTGCCAGCAGTATTCGATCGGGAGATACGCAGTATTTT.

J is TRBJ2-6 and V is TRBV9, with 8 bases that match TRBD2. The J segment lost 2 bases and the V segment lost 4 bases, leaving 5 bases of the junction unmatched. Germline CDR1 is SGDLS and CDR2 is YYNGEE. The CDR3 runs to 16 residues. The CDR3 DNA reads TGTGCCAGCAGCTTCGGGACTAGGACTGGGGCCAACGTCCTGACTTTC. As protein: CASSFGTRTGANVLTF.

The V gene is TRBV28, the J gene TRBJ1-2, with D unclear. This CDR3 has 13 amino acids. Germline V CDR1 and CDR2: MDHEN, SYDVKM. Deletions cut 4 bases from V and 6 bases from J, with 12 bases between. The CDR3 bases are TGTGCCAGCAGTTCTAGGGAACTAGATGGCTACACCTTC. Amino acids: CASSSRELDGYTF.

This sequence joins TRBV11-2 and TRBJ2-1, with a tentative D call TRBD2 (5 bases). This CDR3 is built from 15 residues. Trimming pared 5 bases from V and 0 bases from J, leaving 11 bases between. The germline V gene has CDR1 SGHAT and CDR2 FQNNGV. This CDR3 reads CASSELEVSYNEQFF. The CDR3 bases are TGTGCCAGCAGCGAACTAGAGGTCTCCTACAATGAGCAGTTCTTC.

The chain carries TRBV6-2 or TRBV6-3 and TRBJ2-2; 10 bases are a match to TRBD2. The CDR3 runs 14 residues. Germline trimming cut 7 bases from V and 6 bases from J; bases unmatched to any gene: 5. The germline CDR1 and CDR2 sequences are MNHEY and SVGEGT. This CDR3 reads CASNPLAGAGELFF. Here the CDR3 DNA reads TGTGCCAGCAACCCGCTAGCGGGGGCCGGGGAGCTGTTTTTT.

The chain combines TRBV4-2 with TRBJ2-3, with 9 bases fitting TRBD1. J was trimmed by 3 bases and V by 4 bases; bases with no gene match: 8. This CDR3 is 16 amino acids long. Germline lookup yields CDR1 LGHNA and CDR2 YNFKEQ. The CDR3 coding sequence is TGTGCCAGCAGCCCCCTGGGACAGGGACTGACAGATACGCAGTATTTT. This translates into CASSPLGQGLTDTQYF.

The CDR3 spells CASSPPNRGFQETQYF. In nucleotides, the CDR3 is TGTGCCAGCTCACCACCGAACAGGGGGTTCCAAGAGACCCAGTACTTC. V gene TRBV18 combines with J gene TRBJ2-5; TRBD1 agrees at 8 bases. This CDR3 is built from 16 residues. With 0 bases clipped from V and 1 base from J, the junction kept 4 bases outside the gene matches. Germline assignment: CDR1 KGHSH and CDR2 LQKENI.

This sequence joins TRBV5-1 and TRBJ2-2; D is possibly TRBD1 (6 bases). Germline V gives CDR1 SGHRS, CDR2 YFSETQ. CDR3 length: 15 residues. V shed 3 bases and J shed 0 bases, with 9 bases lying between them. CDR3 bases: TGCGCCAGCAGCTACGGACAGTCGAACACCGGGGAGCTGTTTTTT. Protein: CASSYGQSNTGELFF.

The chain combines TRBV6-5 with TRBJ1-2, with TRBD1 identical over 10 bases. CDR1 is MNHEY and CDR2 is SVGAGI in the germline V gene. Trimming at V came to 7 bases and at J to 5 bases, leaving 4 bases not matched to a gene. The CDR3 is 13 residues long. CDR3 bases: TGTGCCAGCAAGGTGGGACAGGGGTATGGCTACACCTTC. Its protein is CASKVGQGYGYTF.

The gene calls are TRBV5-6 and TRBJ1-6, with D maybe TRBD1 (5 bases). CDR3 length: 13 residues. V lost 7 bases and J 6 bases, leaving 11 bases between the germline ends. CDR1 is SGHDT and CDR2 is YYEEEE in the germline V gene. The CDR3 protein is CASGLGGNSPLHF. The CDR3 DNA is TGTGCCAGCGGGCTGGGGGGTAATTCACCCCTCCACTTT. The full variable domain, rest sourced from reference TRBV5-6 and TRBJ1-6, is DAGVTQSPTHLIKTRGQQVTLRCSPKSGHDTVSWYQQALGQGPQFIFQYYEEEERQRGNFPDRFSGHQFPNYSSELNVNALLLGDSALYLCASGLGGNSPLHFGNGTRLTVT.

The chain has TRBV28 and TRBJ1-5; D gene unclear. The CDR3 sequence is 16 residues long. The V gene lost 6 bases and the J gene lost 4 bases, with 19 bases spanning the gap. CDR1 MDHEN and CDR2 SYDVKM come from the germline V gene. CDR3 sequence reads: CASSPRDTVRNQPQHF. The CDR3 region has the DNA TGTGCCAGCAGCCCTAGAGATACGGTTCGGAATCAGCCCCAGCATTTT.

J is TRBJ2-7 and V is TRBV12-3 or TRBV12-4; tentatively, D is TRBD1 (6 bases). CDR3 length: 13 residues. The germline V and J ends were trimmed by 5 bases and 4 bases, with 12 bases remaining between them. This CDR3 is CASSRDTRYEQYF. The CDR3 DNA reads TGTGCCAGCAGTCGGGACACACGATACGAGCAGTACTTC.

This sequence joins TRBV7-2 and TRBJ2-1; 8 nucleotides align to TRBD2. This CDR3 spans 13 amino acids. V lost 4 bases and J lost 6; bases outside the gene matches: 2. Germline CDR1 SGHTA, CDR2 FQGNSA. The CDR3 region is CASSSGLANEQFF. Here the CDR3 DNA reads TGTGCCAGCAGCTCTGGACTAGCCAATGAGCAGTTCTTC.

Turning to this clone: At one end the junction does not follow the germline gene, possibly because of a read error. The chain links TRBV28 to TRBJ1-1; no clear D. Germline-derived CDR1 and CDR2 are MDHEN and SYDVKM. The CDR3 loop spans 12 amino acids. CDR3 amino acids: CASRWLNTEAFF. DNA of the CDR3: TGTGCCAGCAGGTGGCTGAATACTGAAGCTTTCTTT.

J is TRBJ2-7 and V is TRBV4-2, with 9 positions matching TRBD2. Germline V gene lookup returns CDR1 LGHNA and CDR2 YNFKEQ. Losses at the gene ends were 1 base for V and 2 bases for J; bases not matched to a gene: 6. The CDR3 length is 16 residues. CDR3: CASSQAIAGVAYEQYF. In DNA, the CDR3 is TGTGCCAGCAGCCAAGCTATAGCGGGAGTCGCCTACGAGCAGTACTTC.

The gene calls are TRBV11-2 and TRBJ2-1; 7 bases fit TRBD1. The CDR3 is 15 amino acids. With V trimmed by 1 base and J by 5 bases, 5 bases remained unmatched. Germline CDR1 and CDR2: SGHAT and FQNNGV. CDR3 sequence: CASSLGTGPNNEQFF. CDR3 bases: TGTGCCAGCAGCTTAGGGACAGGACCGAACAATGAGCAGTTCTTC.

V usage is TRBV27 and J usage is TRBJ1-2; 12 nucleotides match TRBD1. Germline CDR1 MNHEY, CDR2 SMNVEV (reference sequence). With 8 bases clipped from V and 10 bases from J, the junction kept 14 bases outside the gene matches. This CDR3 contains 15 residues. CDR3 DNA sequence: TGTGCCAGCTCCAACTCGGGACAGGGGGCTCGAGTCTACACCTTC. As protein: CASSNSGQGARVYTF.